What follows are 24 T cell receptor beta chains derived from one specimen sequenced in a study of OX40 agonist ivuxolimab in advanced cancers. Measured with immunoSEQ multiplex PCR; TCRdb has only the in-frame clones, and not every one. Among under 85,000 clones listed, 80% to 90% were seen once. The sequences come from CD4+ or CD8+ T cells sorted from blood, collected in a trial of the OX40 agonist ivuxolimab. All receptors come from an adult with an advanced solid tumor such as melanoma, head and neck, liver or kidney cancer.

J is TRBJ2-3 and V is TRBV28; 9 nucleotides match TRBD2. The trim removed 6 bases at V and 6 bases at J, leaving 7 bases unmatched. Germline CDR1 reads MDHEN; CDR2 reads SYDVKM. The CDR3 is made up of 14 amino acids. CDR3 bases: TGTGCCAGCAGAATAGCGGGAGATCCGGATACGCAGTATTTT. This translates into CASRIAGDPDTQYF.

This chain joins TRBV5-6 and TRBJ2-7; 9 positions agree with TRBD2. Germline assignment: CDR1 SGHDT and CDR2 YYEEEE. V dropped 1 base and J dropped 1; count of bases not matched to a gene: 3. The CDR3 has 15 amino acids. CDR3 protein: CASSLTSGSSYEQYF. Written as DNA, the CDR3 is TGTGCCAGCAGCTTGACTAGCGGGTCTTCCTACGAGCAGTACTTC.

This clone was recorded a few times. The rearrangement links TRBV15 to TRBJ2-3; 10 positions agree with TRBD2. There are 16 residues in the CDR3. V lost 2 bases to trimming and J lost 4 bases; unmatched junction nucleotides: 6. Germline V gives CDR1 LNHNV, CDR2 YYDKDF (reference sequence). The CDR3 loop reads CATSRRLAGVADTQYF. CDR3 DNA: TGTGCCACCAGCAGACGTCTAGCGGGAGTGGCAGATACGCAGTATTTT.

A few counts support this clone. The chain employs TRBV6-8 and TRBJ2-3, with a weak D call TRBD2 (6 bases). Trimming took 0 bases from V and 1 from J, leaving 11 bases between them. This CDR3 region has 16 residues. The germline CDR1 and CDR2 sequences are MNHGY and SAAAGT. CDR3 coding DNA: TGTGCCAGCAGTTACTCACGGGAGACTGGCACAGATACGCAGTATTTT. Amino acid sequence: CASSYSRETGTDTQYF.

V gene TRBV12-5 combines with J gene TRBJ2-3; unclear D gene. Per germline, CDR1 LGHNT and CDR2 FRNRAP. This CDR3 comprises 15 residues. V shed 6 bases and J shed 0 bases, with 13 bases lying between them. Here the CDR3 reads CASGPDWRSTDTQYF. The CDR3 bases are TGTGCTAGTGGCCCAGACTGGCGAAGCACAGATACGCAGTATTTT.

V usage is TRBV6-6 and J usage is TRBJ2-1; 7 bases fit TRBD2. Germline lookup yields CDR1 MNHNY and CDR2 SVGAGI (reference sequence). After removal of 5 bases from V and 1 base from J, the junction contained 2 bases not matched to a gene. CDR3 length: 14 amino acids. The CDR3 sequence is CASSGGSSYNEQFF. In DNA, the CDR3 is TGTGCCAGCAGTGGCGGGAGTTCCTACAATGAGCAGTTCTTC.

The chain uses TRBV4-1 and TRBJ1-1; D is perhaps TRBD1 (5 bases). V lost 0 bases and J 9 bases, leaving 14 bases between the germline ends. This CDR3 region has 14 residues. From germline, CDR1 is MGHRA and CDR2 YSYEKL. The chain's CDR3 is CASSQDLRAGKAFF. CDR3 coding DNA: TGCGCCAGCAGCCAAGATCTCAGGGCCGGAAAAGCTTTCTTT.

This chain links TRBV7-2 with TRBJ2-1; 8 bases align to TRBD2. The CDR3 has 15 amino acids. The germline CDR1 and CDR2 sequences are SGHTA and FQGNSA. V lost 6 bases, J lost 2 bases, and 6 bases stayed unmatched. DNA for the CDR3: TGTGCCAGCAGGGACCGGGAGGGCCCCTACAATGAGCAGTTCTTC. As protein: CASRDREGPYNEQFF.

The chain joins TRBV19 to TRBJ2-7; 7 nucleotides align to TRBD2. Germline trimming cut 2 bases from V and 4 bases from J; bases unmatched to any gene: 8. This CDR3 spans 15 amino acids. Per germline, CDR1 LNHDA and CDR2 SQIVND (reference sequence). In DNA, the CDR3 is TGTGCCAGTAGTATAAGGCTAGCGGAACCGTACGAGCAGTACTTC. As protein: CASSIRLAEPYEQYF.

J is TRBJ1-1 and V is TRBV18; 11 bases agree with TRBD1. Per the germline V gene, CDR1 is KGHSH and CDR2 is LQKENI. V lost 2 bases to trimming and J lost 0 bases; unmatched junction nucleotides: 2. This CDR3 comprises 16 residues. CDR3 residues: CASSPGQGAMNTEAFF. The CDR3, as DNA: TGTGCCAGCTCACCAGGACAGGGGGCGATGAACACTGAAGCTTTCTTT.

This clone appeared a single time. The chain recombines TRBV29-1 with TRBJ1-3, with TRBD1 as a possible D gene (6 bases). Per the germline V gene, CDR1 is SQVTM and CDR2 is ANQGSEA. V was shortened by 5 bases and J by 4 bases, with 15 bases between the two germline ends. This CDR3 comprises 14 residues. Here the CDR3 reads CSVRGRIPGNTIYF. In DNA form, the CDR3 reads TGCAGCGTTCGGGGGCGGATTCCGGGAAACACCATATATTTT.

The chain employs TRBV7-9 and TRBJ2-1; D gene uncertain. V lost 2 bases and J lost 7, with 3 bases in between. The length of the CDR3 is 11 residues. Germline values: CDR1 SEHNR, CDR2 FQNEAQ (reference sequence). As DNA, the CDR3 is TGTGCCAGCAGCTTACAAAATGAGCAGTTCTTC. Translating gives CASSLQNEQFF.

In DNA form, the CDR3 reads TGTGCCAGCGCCCGTGGGGGCGCAGAGATAGACACTGAAGCTTTCTTT. This translates into CASARGGAEIDTEAFF. The gene calls are TRBV18 and TRBJ1-1, with D possibly TRBD1 on 6 matching bases. Germline lookup yields CDR1 KGHSH and CDR2 LQKENI. The V gene lost 8 bases and the J gene lost 3 bases, with 22 bases spanning the gap. The CDR3 runs 16 residues.

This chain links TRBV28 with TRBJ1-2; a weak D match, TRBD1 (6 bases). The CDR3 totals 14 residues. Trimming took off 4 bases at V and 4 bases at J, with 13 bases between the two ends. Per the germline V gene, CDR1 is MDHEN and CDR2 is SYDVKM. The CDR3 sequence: CASSSQGSGYGYTF. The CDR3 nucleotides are TGTGCCAGCAGTTCACAGGGTAGCGGCTATGGCTACACCTTC.

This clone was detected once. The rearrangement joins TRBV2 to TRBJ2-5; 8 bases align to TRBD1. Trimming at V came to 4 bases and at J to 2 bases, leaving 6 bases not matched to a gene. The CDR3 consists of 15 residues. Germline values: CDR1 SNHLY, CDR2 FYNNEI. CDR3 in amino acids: CASSGRDRLQETQYF. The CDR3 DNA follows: TGTGCCAGCAGTGGCCGGGACAGGTTACAAGAGACCCAGTACTTC.

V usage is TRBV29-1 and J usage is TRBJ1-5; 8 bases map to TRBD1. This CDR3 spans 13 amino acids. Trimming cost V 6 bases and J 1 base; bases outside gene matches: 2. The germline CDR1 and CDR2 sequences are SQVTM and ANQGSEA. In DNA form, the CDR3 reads TGCAGCGTCAGGACAGGGAGCAATCAGCCCCAGCATTTT. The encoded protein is CSVRTGSNQPQHF. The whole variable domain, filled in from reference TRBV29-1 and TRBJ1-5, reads SAVISQKPSRDICQRGTSLTIQCQVDSQVTMMFWYRQQPGQSLTLIATANQGSEATYESGFVIDKFPISRPNLTFSTLTVSNMSPEDSSIYLCSVRTGSNQPQHFGDGTRLSIL.

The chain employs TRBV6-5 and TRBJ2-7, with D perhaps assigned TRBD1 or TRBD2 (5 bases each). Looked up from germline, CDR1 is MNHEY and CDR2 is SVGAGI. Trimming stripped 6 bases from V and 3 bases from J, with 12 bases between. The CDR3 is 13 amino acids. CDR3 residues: CASRKGTNYEQYF. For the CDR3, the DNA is TGTGCCAGCAGAAAAGGGACCAACTACGAGCAGTACTTC.

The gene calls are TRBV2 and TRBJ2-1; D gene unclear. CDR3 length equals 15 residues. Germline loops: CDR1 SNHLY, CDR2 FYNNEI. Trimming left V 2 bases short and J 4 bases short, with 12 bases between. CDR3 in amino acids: CASSESHFGYNEQFF. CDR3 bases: TGTGCCAGCAGTGAAAGCCATTTTGGATACAATGAGCAGTTCTTC.

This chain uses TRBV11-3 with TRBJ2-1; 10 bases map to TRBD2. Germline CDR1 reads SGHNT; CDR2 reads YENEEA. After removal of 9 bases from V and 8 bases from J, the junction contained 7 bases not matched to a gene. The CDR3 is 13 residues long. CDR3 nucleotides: TGTGCCAGTCGGGCTAGCGGGAGTCATGAGCAGTTCTTC. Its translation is CASRASGSHEQFF.

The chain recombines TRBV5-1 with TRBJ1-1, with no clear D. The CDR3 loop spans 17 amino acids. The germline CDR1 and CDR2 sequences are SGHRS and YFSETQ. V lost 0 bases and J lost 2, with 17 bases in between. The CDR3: CASSLAGLGGANTEAFF. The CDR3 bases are TGCGCCAGCAGCTTGGCCGGTCTTGGCGGTGCAAACACTGAAGCTTTCTTT.

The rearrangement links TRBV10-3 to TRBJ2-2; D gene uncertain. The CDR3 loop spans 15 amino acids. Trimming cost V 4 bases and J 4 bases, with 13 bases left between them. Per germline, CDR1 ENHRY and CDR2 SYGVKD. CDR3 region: CAISASVGATGELFF. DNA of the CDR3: TGTGCCATCAGTGCATCGGTCGGTGCCACCGGGGAGCTGTTTTTT.

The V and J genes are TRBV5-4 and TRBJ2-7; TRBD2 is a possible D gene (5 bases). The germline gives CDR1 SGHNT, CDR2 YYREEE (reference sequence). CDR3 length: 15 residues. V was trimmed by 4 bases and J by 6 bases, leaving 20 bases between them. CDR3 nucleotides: TGTGCCAGCAGCCCATCCCTAGCCAATTCCGGCGAGCAGTACTTC. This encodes CASSPSLANSGEQYF.

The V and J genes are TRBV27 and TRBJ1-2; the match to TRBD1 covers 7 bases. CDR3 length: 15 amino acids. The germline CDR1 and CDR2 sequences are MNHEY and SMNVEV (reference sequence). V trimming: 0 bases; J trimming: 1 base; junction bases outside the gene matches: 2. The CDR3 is CASSLSGGDNYGYTF. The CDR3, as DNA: TGTGCCAGCAGTTTATCAGGGGGCGATAACTATGGCTACACCTTC.

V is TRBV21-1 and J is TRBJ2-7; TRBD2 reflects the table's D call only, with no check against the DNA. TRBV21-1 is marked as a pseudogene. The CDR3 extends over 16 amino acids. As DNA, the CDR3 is TGTGCCAGCAGCAATTTTCCCGGGACTAGCGGGTACGAGCAGTACTTC. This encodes CASSNFPGTSGYEQYF.